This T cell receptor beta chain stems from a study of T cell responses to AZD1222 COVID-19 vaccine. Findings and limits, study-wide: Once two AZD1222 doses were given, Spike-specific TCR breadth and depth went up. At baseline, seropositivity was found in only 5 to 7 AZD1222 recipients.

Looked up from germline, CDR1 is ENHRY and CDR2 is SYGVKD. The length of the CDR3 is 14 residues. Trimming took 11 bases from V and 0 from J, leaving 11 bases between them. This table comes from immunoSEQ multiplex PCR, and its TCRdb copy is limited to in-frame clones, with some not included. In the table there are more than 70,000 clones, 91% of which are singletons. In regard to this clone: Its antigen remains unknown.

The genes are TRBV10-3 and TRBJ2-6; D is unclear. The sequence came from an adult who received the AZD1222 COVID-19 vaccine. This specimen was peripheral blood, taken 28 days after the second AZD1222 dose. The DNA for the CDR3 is TGTGCCGCCTCTGCAGGCTCTGGGGCCAACGTCCTGACTTTC. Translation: CAASAGSGANVLTF.